The 26 T cell receptor beta chains reported below all come from one sample, sequenced in a study of post-analysis software for immune sequencing data. Unique molecular identifiers had been added to the TCR beta cDNA libraries. In TCRdb, the PCR reads were re-called with MiXCR into one record per CDR3 protein. In the table there are roughly 400,000 distinct CDR3 sequences, about 40% of which are singletons. Points from the study as a whole: TRBV5-6, TRBV5-1 and TRBV20-1 were among a handful of TRBV segments more frequent in patients than controls.

Their specific antigens are unknown. What was sequenced was blood. Every receptor here comes from a girl aged 2 to 9 with multiple sclerosis.

V is TRBV20-1 and J is TRBJ2-1; TRBD2 is a possible D gene (6 bases). The germline V gene has CDR1 DFQATT and CDR2 SNEGSKA (reference sequence). V lost 6 bases and J lost 5, with 23 bases in between. The CDR3 covers 16 residues. CDR3 sequence: CSALPPGAPAHNEQFF. DNA for the CDR3: TGCAGTGCACTACCCCCGGGAGCCCCTGCCCACAATGAGCAGTTCTTC.

V usage is TRBV27 and J usage is TRBJ2-3; TRBD2 aligns across 7 bases. This CDR3 contains 15 residues. CDR1 is MNHEY and CDR2 is SMNVEV in the germline V gene (reference sequence). V was pared by 2 bases and J by 6 bases, with 8 bases of the junction left unmatched. The CDR3 DNA is TGTGCCAGCAGTTTAGCTAGCGGTCTGGGGGATACGCAGTATTTT. Protein product: CASSLASGLGDTQYF.

The gene calls are TRBV5-6 and TRBJ2-7; the match to TRBD2 covers 9 bases. Trimming took 1 base from V and 1 from J; bases not matched to a gene: 3. In germline, CDR1 is SGHDT, CDR2 YYEEEE. There are 15 residues in the CDR3. CDR3 nucleotides: TGTGCCAGCAGCTTGTTAGCGGGAGATTCCTACGAGCAGTACTTC. Its protein product is CASSLLAGDSYEQYF.

The chain uses TRBV27 and TRBJ2-1; possibly TRBD2 for D (5 bases). CDR3 size: 17 residues. The ends were cut back, 4 bases at V and 0 bases at J, with 16 bases in the middle. Germline lookup yields CDR1 MNHEY and CDR2 SMNVEV (reference sequence). The CDR3: CASSSNLAPSSYNEQFF. CDR3 DNA: TGTGCCAGCAGTTCCAATTTAGCGCCAAGCTCCTACAATGAGCAGTTCTTC.

This clonotype was observed a few times. The chain is built from TRBV7-9 and TRBJ2-7, with a possible D match to TRBD1 (6 bases). Per the germline V gene, CDR1 is SEHNR and CDR2 is FQNEAQ (reference sequence). V gave up 0 bases and J gave up 2 bases, with 8 bases separating them. This CDR3 comprises 14 residues. The CDR3 spells CASSLADSPYEQYF. The CDR3 coding sequence is TGTGCCAGCAGCTTAGCGGACAGTCCCTACGAGCAGTACTTC.

Worth noting for this clonotype: A read error may explain this, as a much larger clone is one base away. The V call is TRBV20-1, the J call TRBJ2-7, with D maybe TRBD2 (5 bases). The V and J ends lost 2 bases and 3 bases respectively, with 11 bases between them. CDR1 is DFQATT, CDR2 SNEGSKA, per germline (reference sequence). This CDR3 spans 13 amino acids. As DNA, the CDR3 is TGCAGTGCTAGACTCACCGGGGACTACGAGCAGTACTTC. Protein product: CSARLTGDYEQYF.

The table lists this clonotype with a few counts. The chain couples TRBV4-3 to TRBJ2-7, with D perhaps TRBD2 (5 bases). The germline V gene encodes CDR1 LGHNA and CDR2 YSLEER. V gave up 0 bases and J gave up 3 bases, with 12 bases separating them. The CDR3 consists of 15 residues. CDR3 residues: CASSQDYSGNYEQYF. CDR3 coding DNA: TGCGCCAGCAGCCAAGATTACTCGGGGAACTACGAGCAGTACTTC.

The chain recombines TRBV28 with TRBJ2-5, with 8 positions matching TRBD2. CDR3 size: 16 residues. V gave up 2 bases and J gave up 1 base; unmatched junction bases: 6. From germline, CDR1 is MDHEN and CDR2 SYDVKM. Here the CDR3 reads CASSLNRGLGQETQYF. CDR3 bases: TGTGCCAGCAGTTTAAATAGGGGACTAGGCCAAGAGACCCAGTACTTC. Full variable domain (rest looked up from reference TRBV28 and TRBJ2-5): DVKVTQSSRYLVKRTGEKVFLECVQDMDHENMFWYRQDPGLGLRLIYFSYDVKMKEKGDIPEGYSVSREKKERFSLILESASTNQTSMYLCASSLNRGLGQETQYFGPGTRLLVL.

This clonotype was observed a handful of times. The J gene is TRBJ2-5, the V gene TRBV13; tentative D call: TRBD1 (6 bases). Germline CDR1 reads PRHDT; CDR2 reads FYEKMQ (reference sequence). The V and J ends lost 0 bases and 5 bases respectively, with 13 bases between them. The CDR3 has 15 residues. The CDR3, as DNA: TGTGCCAGCAGCTTAGGCGACAGGCCTGGGGAGACCCAGTACTTC. Protein product: CASSLGDRPGETQYF.

Comments on this clonotype: Its ends do not fully match the called genes, so a read error is possible. This chain connects TRBV7-2 to TRBJ2-1, with 8 nucleotides matching TRBD2. This CDR3 contains 15 residues. The germline V gene encodes CDR1 SGHTA and CDR2 FQGNSA. The CDR3 loop is CAGSSLAGKYNEQFF. The CDR3 DNA sequence: TGTGCCGGCAGCTCCTTAGCGGGAAAATACAATGAGCAGTTCTTC.

In DNA, the CDR3 is TGCGCCAGCAGCTTGGAGGCCAGTGGGTCCGGTGAAGCTTTCTTT. It is translated as CASSLEASGSGEAFF. The V gene is TRBV5-1, the J gene TRBJ1-1; D remains ambiguous. Trimming removed 0 bases from V and 7 bases from J, with 16 bases in between. Germline V gene lookup returns CDR1 SGHRS and CDR2 YFSETQ. CDR3 size: 15 residues.

This clonotype was seen ten or more times. The chain links TRBV7-6 to TRBJ2-6, with D tentatively TRBD2 (6 bases). V dropped 1 base and J dropped 2 bases, with 12 bases sitting between them. Germline V lookup: CDR1 SGHVS, CDR2 FNYEAQ. This CDR3 contains 17 residues. CDR3 protein: CASSLDLSGAGANVLTF. In DNA form, the CDR3 reads TGTGCCAGCAGCTTAGATCTTTCGGGGGCTGGGGCCAACGTCCTGACTTTC.

Only a few counts were recorded for this clonotype. The genes are TRBV15 and TRBJ2-2; D call uncertain. The germline CDR1 and CDR2 sequences are LNHNV and YYDKDF (reference sequence). Trimming cost V 2 bases and J 3 bases, with 1 base left between them. The CDR3 covers 12 residues. CDR3 bases: TGTGCCACCAGCAGATACACCGGGGAGCTGTTTTTT. Protein sequence: CATSRYTGELFF.

This clonotype has a handful of counts. V usage is TRBV3-1 and J usage is TRBJ2-7; D is unresolved. Germline V gene lookup returns CDR1 LGHDT and CDR2 YNNKEL (reference sequence). Trimming removed 4 bases from V and 6 bases from J, with 13 bases in between. The CDR3 totals 13 residues. The chain's CDR3 is CASSPPGNVEQYF. CDR3 nucleotide sequence: TGTGCCAGCAGCCCACCTGGCAACGTCGAGCAGTACTTC.

Ten or more counts support this clonotype. This sequence joins TRBV9 and TRBJ1-4; D gene ambiguous. V was pared by 4 bases and J by 0 bases, with 7 bases between. This CDR3 has 14 residues. Germline CDR1 reads SGDLS; CDR2 reads YYNGEE. CDR3 residues: CASSLGATNEKLFF. CDR3 bases: TGTGCCAGCAGCTTAGGAGCAACTAATGAAAAACTGTTTTTT. Full variable domain (missing parts from reference TRBV9 and TRBJ1-4): DSGVTQTPKHLITATGQRVTLRCSPRSGDLSVYWYQQSLDQGLQFLIQYYNGEERAKGNILERFSAQQFPDLHSELNLSSLELGDSALYFCASSLGATNEKLFFGSGTQLSVL.

This clonotype was counted between two and nine times. The V call is TRBV7-3, the J call TRBJ2-1, with 12 bases aligning to TRBD2. The CDR3 is 15 amino acids. V shed 5 bases, J shed 7 bases, and the junction held 6 bases outside the gene matches. Germline CDR1 is SGHTA and CDR2 is FQGTGA. The CDR3 region has the DNA TGTGCCAGCAGCATCCTAGCGGGGGGGCTAAATGAGCAGTTCTTC. As protein: CASSILAGGLNEQFF.

This chain connects TRBV28 to TRBJ2-5, with a possible D match to TRBD1 (5 bases). Germline CDR1 and CDR2: MDHEN and SYDVKM. Trimming shortened V by 4 bases and J by 6 bases, and 12 bases separated the two germline ends. The CDR3 contains 13 residues. CDR3 in amino acids: CASSWVRVKTQYF. DNA for the CDR3: TGTGCCAGCAGTTGGGTCAGGGTAAAGACCCAGTACTTC.

This sequence joins TRBV12-3 or TRBV12-4 and TRBJ2-3; 11 nucleotides match TRBD1. V dropped 5 bases and J dropped 7; count of bases not matched to a gene: 8. This CDR3 has 15 residues. The CDR3 is CASSPPGQGVNTQYF. The CDR3 DNA sequence: TGTGCCAGCAGTCCTCCGGGACAGGGGGTGAATACGCAGTATTTT.

This clonotype was picked up a small number of times. This chain connects TRBV3-1 to TRBJ2-7; a possible D gene is TRBD1 (6 bases). The CDR3 is 14 amino acids. Germline V gene lookup returns CDR1 LGHDT and CDR2 YNNKEL (reference sequence). V dropped 1 base and J dropped 2 bases, with 9 bases sitting between them. CDR3 in amino acids: CASSQATGPYEQYF. The CDR3 nucleotides are TGTGCCAGCAGCCAAGCGACAGGCCCCTACGAGCAGTACTTC.

The genes are TRBV10-3 and TRBJ2-5, with TRBD2 matching over 10 bases. The CDR3 loop spans 17 amino acids. CDR1 and CDR2 from the germline V gene are ENHRY and SYGVKD. J gave up 4 bases and V 0 bases, and 8 bases lay outside the gene matches. The DNA of the CDR3 is TGTGCCATCAGTGAGTCGAACCTAGCGGGGGCGGGAGAGACCCAGTACTTC. Its translation: CAISESNLAGAGETQYF.

This clonotype was counted at least ten times. Written as DNA, the CDR3 is TGCAGCGTTAAGACGACCTACGAGCAGTACTTC. Protein: CSVKTTYEQYF. The chain links TRBV29-1 to TRBJ2-7; D not certain. Trimming stripped 5 bases from V and 2 bases from J, with 7 bases between. Germline assignment: CDR1 SQVTM and CDR2 ANQGSEA. This CDR3 spans 11 amino acids.

The CDR3 nucleotides read TGTGCCAGCAGTGCTAGCGGGAAAGAGACCCAGTACTTC. Encoded protein: CASSASGKETQYF. The chain couples TRBV6-1 to TRBJ2-5, with 9 bases fitting TRBD2. The V and J ends lost 4 bases and 3 bases, in that order; junction bases with no gene match: 0. The CDR3 covers 13 residues. The germline V gene has CDR1 MNHNS and CDR2 SASEGT.

The chain's CDR3 is CASSPDGLEGDTQYF. The CDR3 DNA follows: TGCGCCAGCAGCCCGGACGGTCTTGAGGGAGATACGCAGTATTTT. The chain couples TRBV5-1 to TRBJ2-3, with a weak D call TRBD2 (5 bases). In germline, CDR1 is SGHRS, CDR2 YFSETQ. CDR3 size: 15 residues. V was pared by 4 bases and J by 5 bases, with 17 bases between. The variable domain in full, with the rest retrieved from reference TRBV5-1 and TRBJ2-3, is KAGVTQTPRYLIKTRGQQVTLSCSPISGHRSVSWYQQTPGQGLQFLFEYFSETQRNKGNFPGRFSGRQFSNSRSEMNVSTLELGDSALYLCASSPDGLEGDTQYFGPGTRLTVL.

The chain is built from TRBV6-4 and TRBJ2-1; 11 bases line up with TRBD2. Germline lookup yields CDR1 MRHNA and CDR2 SNTAGT. This CDR3 comprises 16 residues. The J segment lost 4 bases and the V segment lost 3 bases, leaving 5 bases of the junction unmatched. In DNA, the CDR3 is TGTGCCAGCAGTGAAGTAGCGGGGGGGCTGTACAATGAGCAGTTCTTC. Protein product: CASSEVAGGLYNEQFF.

This clonotype was seen a single time. CDR3 amino acids: CASSAREWETQYF. The CDR3 nucleotides read TGCGCCAGCAGCGCCCGGGAGTGGGAGACCCAGTACTTC. The rearrangement links TRBV4-1 to TRBJ2-5; D might be TRBD2 (6 bases). The germline gives CDR1 MGHRA, CDR2 YSYEKL. This CDR3 region has 13 residues. Deletions cut 5 bases from V and 5 bases from J, with 12 bases between.

This clonotype was observed a few times. V is TRBV29-1 and J is TRBJ2-7; weak D call: TRBD1 (5 bases). Per the germline V gene, CDR1 is SQVTM and CDR2 is ANQGSEA. The CDR3 consists of 11 residues. Trimming removed 7 bases from V and 6 bases from J, with 13 bases in between. CDR3 residues: CSADTLGEQYF. The CDR3 nucleotides read TGCAGCGCGGACACCCTCGGCGAGCAGTACTTC.